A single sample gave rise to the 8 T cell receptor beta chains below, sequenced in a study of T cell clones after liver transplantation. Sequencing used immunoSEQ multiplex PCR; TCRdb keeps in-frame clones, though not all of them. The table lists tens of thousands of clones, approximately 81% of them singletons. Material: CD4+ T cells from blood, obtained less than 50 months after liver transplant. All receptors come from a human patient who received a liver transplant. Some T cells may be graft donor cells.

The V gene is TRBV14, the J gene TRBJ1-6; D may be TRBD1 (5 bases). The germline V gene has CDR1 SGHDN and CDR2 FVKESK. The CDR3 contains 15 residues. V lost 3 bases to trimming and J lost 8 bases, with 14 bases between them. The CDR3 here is CASSHTGFGDSPLHF. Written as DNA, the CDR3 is TGTGCCAGCAGCCACACAGGATTTGGGGATTCACCCCTCCACTTT.

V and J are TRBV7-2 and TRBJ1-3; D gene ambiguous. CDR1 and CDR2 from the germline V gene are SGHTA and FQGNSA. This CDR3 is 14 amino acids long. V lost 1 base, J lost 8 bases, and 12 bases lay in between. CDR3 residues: CASSLGARSDTIYF. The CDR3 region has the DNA TGTGCCAGCAGCTTAGGCGCACGGTCGGACACCATATATTTT.

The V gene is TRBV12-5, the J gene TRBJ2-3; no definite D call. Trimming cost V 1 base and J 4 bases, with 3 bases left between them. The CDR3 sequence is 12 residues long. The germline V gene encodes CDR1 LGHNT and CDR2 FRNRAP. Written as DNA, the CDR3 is TGTGCTAGTGGTTTGGGTTCAGATACGCAGTATTTT. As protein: CASGLGSDTQYF. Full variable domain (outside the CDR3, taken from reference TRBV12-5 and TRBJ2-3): DARVTQTPRHKVTEMGQEVTMRCQPILGHNTVFWYRQTMMQGLELLAYFRNRAPLDDSGMPKDRFSAEMPDATLATLKIQPSEPRDSAVYFCASGLGSDTQYFGPGTRLTVL.

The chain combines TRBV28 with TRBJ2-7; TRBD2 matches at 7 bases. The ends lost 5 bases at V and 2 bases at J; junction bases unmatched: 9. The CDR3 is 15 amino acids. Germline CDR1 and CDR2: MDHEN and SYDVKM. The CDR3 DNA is TGTGCCAGCAGTCCATTAGCGGGTACCACCTACGAGCAGTACTTC. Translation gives CASSPLAGTTYEQYF.

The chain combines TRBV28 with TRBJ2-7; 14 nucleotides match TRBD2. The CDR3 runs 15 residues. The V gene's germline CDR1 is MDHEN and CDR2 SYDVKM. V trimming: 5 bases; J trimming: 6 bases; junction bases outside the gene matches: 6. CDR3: CASSIGGLAGGEQYF. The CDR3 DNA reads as TGTGCCAGCAGTATAGGAGGACTAGCGGGAGGCGAGCAGTACTTC.

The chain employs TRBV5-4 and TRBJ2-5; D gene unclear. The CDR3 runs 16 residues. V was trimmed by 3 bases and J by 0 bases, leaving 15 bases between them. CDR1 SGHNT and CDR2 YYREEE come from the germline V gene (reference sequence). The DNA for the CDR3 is TGTGCCAGCAGCTCTACCCGACTCCTTTACCAAGAGACCCAGTACTTC. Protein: CASSSTRLLYQETQYF.

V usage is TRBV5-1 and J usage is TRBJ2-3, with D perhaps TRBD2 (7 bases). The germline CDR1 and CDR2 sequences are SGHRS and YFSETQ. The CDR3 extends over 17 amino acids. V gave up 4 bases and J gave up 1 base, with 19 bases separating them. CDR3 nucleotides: TGCGCCAGCAGCGTGGCAAAGGGGGGGAAAGGCACAGATACGCAGTATTTT. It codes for CASSVAKGGKGTDTQYF. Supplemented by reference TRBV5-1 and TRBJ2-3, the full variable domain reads KAGVTQTPRYLIKTRGQQVTLSCSPISGHRSVSWYQQTPGQGLQFLFEYFSETQRNKGNFPGRFSGRQFSNSRSEMNVSTLELGDSALYLCASSVAKGGKGTDTQYFGPGTRLTVL.

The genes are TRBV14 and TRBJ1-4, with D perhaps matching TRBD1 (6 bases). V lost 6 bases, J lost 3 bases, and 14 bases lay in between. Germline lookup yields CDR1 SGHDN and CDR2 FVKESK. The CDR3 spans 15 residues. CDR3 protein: CASSQHRAANEKLFF. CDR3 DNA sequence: TGTGCCAGCAGTCAACACAGGGCGGCTAATGAAAAACTGTTTTTT.